Listed below are T cell receptor beta chains from one sample, sequenced in a study of cytomegalovirus exposure and HLA in healthy donors. Generated by immunoSEQ multiplex PCR, the TCRdb table keeps only in-frame clones and is missing some. The data hold over 120,000 clones, with approximately 80% observed a single time. Sequenced input: PBMCs. The source is a male donor in good health and CMV-seronegative. The CDR3 runs from the conserved cysteine through the conserved F or W. The order of the fields is clone size, V gene, J gene, D gene, CDR3 protein, CDR3 DNA. A D gene is named only where the DNA matches it firmly. Size is stated for part of the rows, as once, few or many counts, or as a class when the clone is expanded.

clone_size: .
v_call: TRBV19
j_call: TRBJ1-2
d_call: .
cdr3_aa: CASSPRQIANYGYTF
cdr3_nt: TGTGCCAGTAGTCCCCGACAGATAGCTAACTATGGCTACACCTTC

clone_size: .
v_call: TRBV6-4
j_call: TRBJ2-2
d_call: TRBD2
cdr3_aa: CASSAASGTEAGELFF
cdr3_nt: TGTGCCAGCAGTGCGGCTAGCGGGACAGAGGCCGGGGAGCTGTTTTTT

clone_size: .
v_call: TRBV7-9
j_call: TRBJ2-3
d_call: TRBD1
cdr3_aa: CASSFGTGGTDTQYF
cdr3_nt: TGTGCCAGCAGCTTCGGGACAGGGGGCACAGATACGCAGTATTTT

clone_size: .
v_call: TRBV6-5
j_call: TRBJ1-4
d_call: TRBD1
cdr3_aa: CASTPGTGIGKLFF
cdr3_nt: TGTGCCAGCACCCCCGGGACAGGGATCGGGAAACTGTTTTTT

clone_size: .
v_call: TRBV6-6
j_call: TRBJ2-1
d_call: TRBD2
cdr3_aa: CASSDFSGRGSRFF
cdr3_nt: TGTGCCAGCAGCGACTTTAGCGGGAGGGGAAGCAGGTTCTTC

clone_size: few
v_call: TRBV7-2
j_call: TRBJ2-7
d_call: TRBD1
cdr3_aa: CASSLPTGGYEQYF
cdr3_nt: TGTGCCAGCAGCCTCCCGACAGGGGGCTACGAGCAGTACTTC

clone_size: .
v_call: TRBV4-1
j_call: TRBJ2-2
d_call: TRBD1
cdr3_aa: CASSPNVGQGNTGELFF
cdr3_nt: TGCGCCAGCAGCCCCAACGTGGGACAGGGGAACACCGGGGAGCTGTTTTTT

clone_size: few
v_call: TRBV7-2
j_call: TRBJ1-5
d_call: .
cdr3_aa: CASSLALGGRQPQHF
cdr3_nt: TGTGCCAGCAGCTTAGCGCTTGGGGGCAGGCAGCCCCAGCATTTT

clone_size: .
v_call: TRBV10-3
j_call: TRBJ2-2
d_call: .
cdr3_aa: CAISLGTAGELFF
cdr3_nt: TGTGCCATCAGTCTCGGGACTGCCGGGGAGCTGTTTTTT

clone_size: once
v_call: TRBV30
j_call: TRBJ2-5
d_call: .
cdr3_aa: CAWSGGDQETQYF
cdr3_nt: TGTGCCTGGAGTGGTGGAGATCAAGAGACCCAGTACTTC

clone_size: .
v_call: TRBV14
j_call: TRBJ2-1
d_call: TRBD2
cdr3_aa: CASSQDVLAVPIYNEQFF
cdr3_nt: TGTGCCAGCAGCCAAGATGTACTAGCGGTACCCATCTACAATGAGCAGTTCTTC

clone_size: .
v_call: TRBV11-2
j_call: TRBJ1-2
d_call: TRBD1
cdr3_aa: CASSITPGQGAGGYGYTF
cdr3_nt: TGTGCCAGCAGCATCACCCCGGGACAGGGGGCGGGGGGGTATGGCTACACCTTC

clone_size: .
v_call: TRBV18
j_call: TRBJ1-2
d_call: TRBD1
cdr3_aa: CASSLRDRDSGYTF
cdr3_nt: TGTGCCAGCTCACTCCGGGACAGGGACAGTGGCTACACCTTC

clone_size: .
v_call: TRBV5-4
j_call: TRBJ1-1
d_call: TRBD1
cdr3_aa: CASSPGTGGGDTEAFF
cdr3_nt: TGTGCCAGCAGCCCCGGGACAGGGGGGGGCGACACTGAAGCTTTCTTT

clone_size: .
v_call: TRBV7-2
j_call: TRBJ1-2
d_call: .
cdr3_aa: CASSSGTLANYGYTF
cdr3_nt: TGTGCCAGCAGTTCCGGGACACTTGCTAACTATGGCTACACCTTC

clone_size: .
v_call: TRBV25-1
j_call: TRBJ1-1
d_call: .
cdr3_aa: CASSAQPWAGGNTEAFF
cdr3_nt: TGTGCCAGCAGTGCCCAACCGTGGGCCGGAGGGAACACTGAAGCTTTCTTT

clone_size: .
v_call: TRBV6-6
j_call: TRBJ1-2
d_call: .
cdr3_aa: CASRSPTGGYTF
cdr3_nt: TGTGCCAGCCGATCGCCTACAGGGGGCTACACCTTC

clone_size: once
v_call: TRBV11-2
j_call: TRBJ1-4
d_call: .
cdr3_aa: CASSPGATNEKLFF
cdr3_nt: TGTGCCAGCAGCCCGGGTGCAACTAATGAAAAACTGTTTTTT

clone_size: .
v_call: TRBV6-1
j_call: TRBJ2-3
d_call: TRBD1
cdr3_aa: CAIKGQGRDTQYF
cdr3_nt: TGTGCCATAAAGGGACAGGGGAGGGATACGCAGTATTTT

clone_size: .
v_call: TRBV12-5
j_call: TRBJ1-2
d_call: .
cdr3_aa: CASGLVAGARGNYGYTF
cdr3_nt: TGTGCTAGTGGTTTGGTAGCAGGGGCGCGAGGTAACTATGGCTACACCTTC

clone_size: .
v_call: TRBV15
j_call: TRBJ2-6
d_call: .
cdr3_aa: CATSRDGAVGANVLTF
cdr3_nt: TGTGCCACCAGCAGAGATGGGGCGGTGGGGGCCAACGTCCTGACTTTC

clone_size: .
v_call: TRBV6-5
j_call: TRBJ1-2
d_call: TRBD1
cdr3_aa: CASRRQGLDGYTF
cdr3_nt: TGTGCCAGCAGAAGACAGGGGTTAGATGGCTACACCTTC

clone_size: .
v_call: TRBV7-9
j_call: TRBJ2-7
d_call: .
cdr3_aa: CASSLGHREQYF
cdr3_nt: TGTGCCAGCAGCTTAGGACACCGGGAGCAGTACTTC

clone_size: .
v_call: TRBV6-5
j_call: TRBJ2-3
d_call: .
cdr3_aa: CASNPVGVTDTQYF
cdr3_nt: TGTGCCAGCAACCCGGTCGGGGTGACAGATACGCAGTATTTT

clone_size: .
v_call: TRBV6-6
j_call: TRBJ2-5
d_call: .
cdr3_aa: CASSYPDGQQETQYF
cdr3_nt: TGTGCCAGCAGTTACCCCGACGGACAACAAGAGACCCAGTACTTC

clone_size: .
v_call: TRBV6-5
j_call: TRBJ2-7
d_call: .
cdr3_aa: CASRTPGQPLYEQYF
cdr3_nt: TGTGCCAGCAGGACCCCAGGACAACCACTCTACGAGCAGTACTTC

clone_size: .
v_call: TRBV7-9
j_call: TRBJ1-1
d_call: .
cdr3_aa: CASSREAGGTEAFF
cdr3_nt: TGTGCCAGCAGCCGAGAGGCGGGGGGGACTGAAGCTTTCTTT

clone_size: .
v_call: TRBV25-1
j_call: TRBJ1-3
d_call: TRBD1
cdr3_aa: CASTGTGQGFDTIYF
cdr3_nt: TGTGCCAGCACCGGGACAGGCCAGGGGTTTGACACCATATATTTT

clone_size: .
v_call: TRBV7-9
j_call: TRBJ2-2
d_call: TRBD2
cdr3_aa: CASGPSGGFTGELFF
cdr3_nt: TGTGCCAGCGGGCCTAGCGGGGGGTTCACCGGGGAGCTGTTTTTT

clone_size: .
v_call: TRBV5-1
j_call: TRBJ2-3
d_call: .
cdr3_aa: CASSLQGPPSGTDTQYF
cdr3_nt: TGCGCCAGCAGCTTGCAGGGGCCCCCCTCGGGCACAGATACGCAGTATTTT

clone_size: .
v_call: TRBV7-9
j_call: TRBJ1-1
d_call: .
cdr3_aa: CASSSGQLNTEAFF
cdr3_nt: TGTGCCAGCAGCTCCGGACAACTGAACACTGAAGCTTTCTTT

clone_size: .
v_call: TRBV6-1
j_call: TRBJ2-1
d_call: TRBD2
cdr3_aa: CASQPGTSGYNEQFF
cdr3_nt: TGTGCCAGCCAGCCCGGGACTAGCGGGTACAATGAGCAGTTCTTC

clone_size: .
v_call: TRBV5-5
j_call: TRBJ2-7
d_call: .
cdr3_aa: CASNPLGGAYEQYF
cdr3_nt: TGTGCCAGCAACCCCTTGGGGGGGGCGTACGAGCAGTACTTC

clone_size: .
v_call: TRBV9
j_call: TRBJ2-5
d_call: TRBD2
cdr3_aa: CASSVGSSGGAYQETQYF
cdr3_nt: TGTGCCAGCAGCGTAGGGTCTAGCGGGGGGGCCTACCAAGAGACCCAGTACTTC

clone_size: .
v_call: TRBV9
j_call: TRBJ2-7
d_call: .
cdr3_aa: CASSGGGQNYEQYF
cdr3_nt: TGTGCCAGCAGCGGCGGGGGACAAAACTACGAGCAGTACTTC

clone_size: .
v_call: TRBV29-1
j_call: TRBJ2-7
d_call: .
cdr3_aa: CSVGQTYEQYF
cdr3_nt: TGCAGCGTTGGACAGACCTACGAGCAGTACTTC

clone_size: .
v_call: TRBV7-2
j_call: TRBJ1-3
d_call: .
cdr3_aa: CASSLVGGVHGNTIYF
cdr3_nt: TGTGCCAGCAGCTTAGTAGGGGGGGTGCATGGAAACACCATATATTTT

clone_size: once
v_call: TRBV2
j_call: TRBJ1-3
d_call: .
cdr3_aa: CASRVGLSGNTIYF
cdr3_nt: TGTGCCAGCAGAGTGGGACTCTCTGGAAACACCATATATTTT

clone_size: .
v_call: TRBV20-1
j_call: TRBJ2-1
d_call: .
cdr3_aa: CSAPNHEQFF
cdr3_nt: TGCAGTGCTCCTAACCATGAGCAGTTCTTC

clone_size: .
v_call: TRBV27
j_call: TRBJ1-3
d_call: .
cdr3_aa: CASSLGDISGNTIYF
cdr3_nt: TGTGCCAGCAGTTTAGGGGACATCTCTGGAAACACCATATATTTT

clone_size: .
v_call: TRBV7-9
j_call: TRBJ2-1
d_call: TRBD2
cdr3_aa: CASSLSAGGLNEQFF
cdr3_nt: TGTGCCAGCAGCTTATCAGCGGGAGGGCTAAATGAGCAGTTCTTC

clone_size: few
v_call: TRBV4-1
j_call: TRBJ2-3
d_call: TRBD1
cdr3_aa: CASSLGTGSDTQYF
cdr3_nt: TGCGCCAGCAGCCTCGGGACAGGGTCAGATACGCAGTATTTT